This T cell receptor (beta chain) was documented in a study of CD8 T cells in Susac syndrome. Study outcomes and limitations: As the study acknowledged, the number of individuals in its TCR sequencing and HLA analysis was relatively small.

On this clonotype: Antigen specificity is unknown.

An input of about 0.5 to 1 ug of RNA was subjected to reverse transcription using random hexamers. Amplification of TCR beta CDR3 spanned 54 Vbeta and 13 Jbeta via immunoSEQ multiplex PCR. In TCRdb, the immunoSEQ multiplex PCR reads were re-called with MiXCR into one record per CDR3 protein. The sample records around 120,000 distinct CDR3 sequences, approximately 93% being singletons. This TCR was sampled from a human donor with multiple sclerosis. Source material: CD4+ T cells from PBMCs.

The CDR3 DNA follows: TGTGCCAGCAGTTTACAAGGACGGGGAACTGAAGCTTTCTTT. It codes for CASSLQGRGTEAFF. This rearrangement joins TRBV12-3 or TRBV12-4 to TRBJ1-1; unclear D gene. Trimming took off 2 bases at V and 5 bases at J, with 12 bases between the two ends. The CDR3 has 14 residues.